A single sample gave rise to the 2 T cell receptor beta chains below, sequenced in a study of blood T cell repertoires in COVID-19. Assay: immunoSEQ multiplex PCR; the TCRdb copy retains only in-frame clones and omits some. In the table there are some 300,000 clones, 90% to 95% of which are singletons. Sequenced: PBMCs or T cells enriched from blood (not recorded which). The receptors derive from a woman in her twenties or thirties who had been exposed to COVID-19.

V is TRBV7-9 and J is TRBJ1-2; D not resolved. Germline V lookup: CDR1 SEHNR, CDR2 FQNEAQ (reference sequence). V was shortened by 4 bases and J by 5 bases, with 5 bases between the two germline ends. CDR3 size: 11 residues. The CDR3 sequence is CASSYRYGYTF. The CDR3 DNA reads as TGTGCCAGCAGCTACAGATATGGCTACACCTTC.

The chain combines TRBV5-1 with TRBJ1-1, with D maybe TRBD1 (5 bases). The germline V gene encodes CDR1 SGHRS and CDR2 YFSETQ. The CDR3 covers 14 residues. Trimming took off 4 bases at V and 2 bases at J, with 12 bases between the two ends. CDR3 protein: CASSPQTANTEAFF. Written as DNA, the CDR3 is TGCGCCAGCAGCCCACAGACAGCCAACACTGAAGCTTTCTTT.